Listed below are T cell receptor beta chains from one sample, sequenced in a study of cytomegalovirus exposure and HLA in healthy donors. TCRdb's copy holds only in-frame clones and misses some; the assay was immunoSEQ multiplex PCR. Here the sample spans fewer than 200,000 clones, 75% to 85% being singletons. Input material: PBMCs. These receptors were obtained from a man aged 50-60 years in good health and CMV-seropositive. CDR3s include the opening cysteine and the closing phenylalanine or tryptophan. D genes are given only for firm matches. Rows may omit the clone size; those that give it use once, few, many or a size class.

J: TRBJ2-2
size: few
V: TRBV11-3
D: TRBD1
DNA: TGTGCCAGCAGGGACAGGGGGCACGGGGAGCTGTTTTTT
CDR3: CASRDRGHGELFF

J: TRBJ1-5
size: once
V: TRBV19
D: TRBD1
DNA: TGTGCCAGTAGCGAGGGGGCAAGGCAGCCCCAGCATTTT
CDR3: CASSEGARQPQHF

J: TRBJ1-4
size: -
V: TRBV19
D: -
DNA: TGTGCCAGTACCCCTTCAACAGCTAATGAAAAACTGTTTTTT
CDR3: CASTPSTANEKLFF

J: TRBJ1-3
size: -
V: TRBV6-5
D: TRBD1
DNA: TGTGCCAGCAGTACAGGGGTCTCTGGAAACACCATATATTTT
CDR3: CASSTGVSGNTIYF

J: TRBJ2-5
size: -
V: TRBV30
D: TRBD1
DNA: TGTGCCTTTTTCCAAACCGGGACAGGAGGGGAGACCCAGTACTTC
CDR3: CAFFQTGTGGETQYF

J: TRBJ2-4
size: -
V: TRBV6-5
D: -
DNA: TGTGCCAGCAGTCTTCGACAGGACGGAAACATTCAGTACTTC
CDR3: CASSLRQDGNIQYF

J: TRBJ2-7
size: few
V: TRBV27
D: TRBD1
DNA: TGTGCCAGCAGTCCCGGACAGGGACCAACCTACGAGCAGTACTTC
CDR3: CASSPGQGPTYEQYF

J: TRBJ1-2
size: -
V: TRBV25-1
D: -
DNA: TGTGCCAGCAGTGATTCCCTCAGAACGTACGGCTACACCTTC
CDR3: CASSDSLRTYGYTF

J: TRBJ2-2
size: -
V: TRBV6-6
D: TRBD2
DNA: TGTGCCAGCTGGGGGGGGAGCGGGGAGCTGTTTTTT
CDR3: CASWGGSGELFF

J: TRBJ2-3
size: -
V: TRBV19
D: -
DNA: TGTGCCAGTAGTATACAGGGTAGTTCAGGCACAGATACGCAGTATTTT
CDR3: CASSIQGSSGTDTQYF

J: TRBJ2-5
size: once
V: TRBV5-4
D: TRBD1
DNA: TGTGCCAGCAGCTTGCGGACAGGGACAGAGACCCAGTACTTC
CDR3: CASSLRTGTETQYF

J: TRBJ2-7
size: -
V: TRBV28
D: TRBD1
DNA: TGTGCCAGCAGTCCTCCCCTGACAGGGGCCTACGAGCAGTACTTC
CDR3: CASSPPLTGAYEQYF

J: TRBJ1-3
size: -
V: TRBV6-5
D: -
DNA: TGTGCCAGCAGCGACCCGGGGGGTGGAAACACCATATATTTT
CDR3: CASSDPGGGNTIYF

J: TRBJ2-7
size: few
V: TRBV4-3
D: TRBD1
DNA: TGCGCCAGCAGCCAAGGGGTCTCGGGGACAGGCTCCTACGAGCAGTACTTC
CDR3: CASSQGVSGTGSYEQYF

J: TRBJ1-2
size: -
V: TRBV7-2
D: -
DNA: TGTGCCAGCAGCTCCAGAGTGGACTCCAAATACACCTTC
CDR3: CASSSRVDSKYTF

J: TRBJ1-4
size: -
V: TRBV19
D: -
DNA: TGTGCCAGTACCACTATCCGGGACATTACTGAAAAACTGTTTTTT
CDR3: CASTTIRDITEKLFF

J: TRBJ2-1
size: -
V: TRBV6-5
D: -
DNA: TGTGCCAGCAGCACTTACAATGAGCAGTTCTTC
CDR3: CASSTYNEQFF

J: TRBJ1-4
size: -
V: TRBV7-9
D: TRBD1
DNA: TGTGCCAGCAGCCGGACAGGGGGCGAGGGAAAACTGTTTTTT
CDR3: CASSRTGGEGKLFF

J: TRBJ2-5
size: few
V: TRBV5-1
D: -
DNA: TGCGCCAGCAGCTTGGTTTCCCTCCAAGAGACCCAGTACTTC
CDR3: CASSLVSLQETQYF

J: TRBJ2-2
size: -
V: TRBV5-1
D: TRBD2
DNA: TGCGCCAGCAGCTCATCCGGGACTAGCGGGATCGGTGGGGAGCTGTTTTTT
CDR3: CASSSSGTSGIGGELFF

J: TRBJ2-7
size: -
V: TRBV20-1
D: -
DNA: TGCAGTGCTGGCCCGGGCTACGAGCAGTACTTC
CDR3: CSAGPGYEQYF

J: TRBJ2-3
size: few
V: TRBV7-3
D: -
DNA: TGTGCCAGCAGCTTAACGGGAGGTCCAGATACGCAGTATTTT
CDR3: CASSLTGGPDTQYF

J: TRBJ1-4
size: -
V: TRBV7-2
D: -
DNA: TGTGCCAGCAGCTTAGCGGGGAGACCTAATGAAAAACTGTTTTTT
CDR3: CASSLAGRPNEKLFF

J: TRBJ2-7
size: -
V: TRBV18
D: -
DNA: TGTGCCAGCTCACTAATGGACGGGAGCTCCTACGAGCAGTACTTC
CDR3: CASSLMDGSSYEQYF

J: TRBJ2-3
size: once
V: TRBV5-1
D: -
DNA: TGCGCCAGCAGCTTGCCCCGGGACTTCACAGATACGCAGTATTTT
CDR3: CASSLPRDFTDTQYF

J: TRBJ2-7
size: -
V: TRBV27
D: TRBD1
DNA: TGTGCCAGCAGTTTTGGGGGACAGGAGTACGAGCAGTACTTC
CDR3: CASSFGGQEYEQYF

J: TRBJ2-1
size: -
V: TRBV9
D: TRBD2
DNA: TGTGCCAGCAGCCCCGGGGGTAGCGGGAGGGCCTATGAGCAGTTCTTC
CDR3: CASSPGGSGRAYEQFF

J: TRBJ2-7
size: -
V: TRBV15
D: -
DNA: TGTGCCACCAGCAGAGGAGACAGCTACGAGCAGTACTTC
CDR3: CATSRGDSYEQYF

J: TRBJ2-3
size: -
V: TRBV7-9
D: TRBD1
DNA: TGTGCCAGCAGCTTAGGACAGGGTCAAGATACGCAGTATTTT
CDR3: CASSLGQGQDTQYF

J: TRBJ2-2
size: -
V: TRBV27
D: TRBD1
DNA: TGTGCCAGCAGTTCTGTCAGGGGGCCCACCGGGGAGCTGTTTTTT
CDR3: CASSSVRGPTGELFF

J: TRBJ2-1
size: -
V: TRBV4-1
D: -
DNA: TGCGCCAGCAGCCAAGTAGGACTACGCAACAATGAGCAGTTCTTC
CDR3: CASSQVGLRNNEQFF

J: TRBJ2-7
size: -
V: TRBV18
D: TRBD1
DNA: TGTGCCAGCTACCGAACAGGGGGGAATGCGTACTTC
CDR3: CASYRTGGNAYF

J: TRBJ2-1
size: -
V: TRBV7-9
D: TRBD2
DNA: TGTGCCAGCAGCTCCAGCGAGGCGGGAGGGTCCTACAATGAGCAGTTCTTC
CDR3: CASSSSEAGGSYNEQFF

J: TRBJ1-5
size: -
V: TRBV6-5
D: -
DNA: TGTGCCAGCAGTTCGTCTCCGGGACGGAGGGATCAGCCCCAGCATTTT
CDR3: CASSSSPGRRDQPQHF

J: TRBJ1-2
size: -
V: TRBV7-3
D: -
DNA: TGTGCCAGCAGCGACGGGGGAGCGACGGGACCCTATGGCTACACCTTC
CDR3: CASSDGGATGPYGYTF

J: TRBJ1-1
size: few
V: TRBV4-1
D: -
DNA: TGCGCCAGCAGCCAAGATCAAGCCATGAACACTGAAGCTTTCTTT
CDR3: CASSQDQAMNTEAFF

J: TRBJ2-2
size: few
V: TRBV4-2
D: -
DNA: TGTGCCAGCAGCCAACCGGGACTTTACACCGGGGAGCTGTTTTTT
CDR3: CASSQPGLYTGELFF

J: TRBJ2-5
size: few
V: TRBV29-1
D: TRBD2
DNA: TGCAGCCTTCGCGGCGGGGGGGCGCGTGAGACCCAGTACTTC
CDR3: CSLRGGGARETQYF

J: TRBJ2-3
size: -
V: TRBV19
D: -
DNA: TGTGCCAGTAGTATAAGCCGGGATACGCAGTATTTT
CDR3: CASSISRDTQYF

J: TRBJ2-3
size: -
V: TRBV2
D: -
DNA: TGTGCCAGCAGTGATTTGTTAGCAGATACGCAGTATTTT
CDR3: CASSDLLADTQYF

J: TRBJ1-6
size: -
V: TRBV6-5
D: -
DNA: TGTGCCAGCAGCCGCCCAGCAGGGTCGAATTCACCCCTCCACTTT
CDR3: CASSRPAGSNSPLHF

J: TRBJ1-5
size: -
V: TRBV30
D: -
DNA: TGTGCCTGGAGTGTAGACAGGAATATAGCACGCAATCAGCCCCAGCATTTT
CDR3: CAWSVDRNIARNQPQHF

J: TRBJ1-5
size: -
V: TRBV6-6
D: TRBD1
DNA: TGTGCCAGCAGTTCTGGACAGGGATTGAGGCCCCAGCATTTT
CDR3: CASSSGQGLRPQHF

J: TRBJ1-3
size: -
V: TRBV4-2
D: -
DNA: TGTGCCAGCAGCCAAGATTCAGGGTACGGAAACACCATATATTTT
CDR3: CASSQDSGYGNTIYF

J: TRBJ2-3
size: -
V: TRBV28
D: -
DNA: TGTGCCAGCAGTTTTATTAGGGGCAGGGGTTGGCAGTATTTT
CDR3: CASSFIRGRGWQYF

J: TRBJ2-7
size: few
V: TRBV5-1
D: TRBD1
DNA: TGCGCCAGCAGCTCCGGGACAGGGGCCTACGAGCAGTACTTC
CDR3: CASSSGTGAYEQYF

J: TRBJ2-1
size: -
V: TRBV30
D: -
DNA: TGTGCCTGGACCCGCCCTAGCATTGAGCAGTTCTTC
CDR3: CAWTRPSIEQFF

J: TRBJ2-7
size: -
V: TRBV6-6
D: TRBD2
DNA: TGTGCCAGCAGTTACTCGCGGGGGGAGCAGTACTTC
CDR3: CASSYSRGEQYF

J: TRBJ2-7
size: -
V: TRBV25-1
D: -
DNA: TGTGCCAGCAGTGGGCAGGGATTCGACGAGCAGTACTTC
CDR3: CASSGQGFDEQYF

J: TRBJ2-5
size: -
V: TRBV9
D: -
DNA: TGTGCCAGCAGCGTAGCTGGCCAGAAACAAGAGACCCAGTACTTC
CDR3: CASSVAGQKQETQYF

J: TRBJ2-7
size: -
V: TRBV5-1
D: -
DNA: TGCGCCAGCAGCTTGGACAGCCCTTACTACGAGCAGTACTTC
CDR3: CASSLDSPYYEQYF

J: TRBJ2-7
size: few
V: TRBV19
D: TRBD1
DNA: TGTGCCAGTAGTACCGCGAGGGGACAGGGGGCCTACGAGCAGTACTTC
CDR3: CASSTARGQGAYEQYF

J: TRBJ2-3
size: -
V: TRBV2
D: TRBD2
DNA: TGTGCCAGCAGTGAAGCCGGGGCGGGGGGCGGAATCACAGATACGCAGTATTTT
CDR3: CASSEAGAGGGITDTQYF